One sample yielded the 32 T cell receptor beta chains listed below, sequenced in a study of blood T cell repertoires in COVID-19. Assay used: immunoSEQ multiplex PCR; TCRdb lists only in-frame clones, some missing. Among approximately 460,000 clones listed, 89% were seen once. What was sequenced was peripheral blood. The receptor set was obtained from a man between 18 and 29 years old with COVID-19, enrolled during active disease.

V gene TRBV19 combines with J gene TRBJ1-1; D may be TRBD1 (6 bases). The CDR3 extends over 14 amino acids. CDR1 and CDR2 (germline): LNHDA, SQIVND (reference sequence). Trimming stripped 3 bases from V and 10 bases from J, with 18 bases between. Here the CDR3 reads CASSILQGPKGAFF. DNA of the CDR3: TGTGCCAGTAGTATCCTACAGGGACCAAAGGGAGCTTTCTTT.

This chain connects TRBV3-1 (or the pseudogene TRBV3-2) to TRBJ1-2, with 7 bases that match TRBD1. V lost 2 bases and J lost 2; bases outside the gene matches: 8. CDR3 size: 16 residues. Germline-derived CDR1 and CDR2 are LGHDT and YNNKEL (reference sequence). DNA for the CDR3: TGTGCCAGCAGCCAAAGAGGGGGACAGTCCAACTATGGCTACACCTTC. Amino acids: CASSQRGGQSNYGYTF.

This clone was seen a single time. V gene TRBV7-3 combines with J gene TRBJ2-1, with TRBD1 as a possible D gene (6 bases). The CDR3 length is 17 residues. Germline CDR1 reads SGHTA; CDR2 reads FQGTGA. Trimming took off 1 base at V and 0 bases at J, with 13 bases between the two ends. The CDR3 region is CASSLRVADSSYNEQFF. In DNA form, the CDR3 reads TGTGCCAGCAGCTTAAGGGTGGCGGACAGCTCCTACAATGAGCAGTTCTTC.

V gene TRBV11-2 combines with J gene TRBJ1-4, with D unclear. The V and J ends lost 3 bases and 5 bases respectively, with 4 bases between them. The CDR3 consists of 12 residues. Germline CDR1 SGHAT, CDR2 FQNNGV. In DNA form, the CDR3 reads TGTGCCAGCAGCTTCGTGAATGAAAAACTGTTTTTT. Protein sequence: CASSFVNEKLFF.

This chain uses TRBV30 with TRBJ2-5, with 8 positions matching TRBD1. The CDR3 is 15 residues long. Germline V lookup: CDR1 GTSNPN, CDR2 SVGIG (reference sequence). V dropped 1 base and J dropped 5; count of bases not matched to a gene: 9. CDR3 sequence (DNA): TGTGCCTGGAGTGGGACAGGGATTACGGGCGAGACCCAGTACTTC. The encoded protein is CAWSGTGITGETQYF.

Details on this clone: The identical CDR3 is also encoded by other nucleotide sequences in the sample. This chain connects TRBV18 to TRBJ2-5; no firm D call. The CDR3 is made up of 10 amino acids. CDR1 is KGHSH, CDR2 LQKENI, per germline. The V gene lost 6 bases and the J gene lost 4 bases, with 3 bases spanning the gap. The CDR3 DNA reads TGTGCCAGCTCCGGAGAGACCCAGTACTTC. It specifies CASSGETQYF. The variable domain in full, completed from reference TRBV18 and TRBJ2-5, reads NAGVMQNPRHLVRRRGQEARLRCSPMKGHSHVYWYRQLPEEGLKFMVYLQKENIIDESGMPKERFSAEFPKEGPSILRIQQVVRGDSAAYFCASSGETQYFGPGTRLLVL.

The chain is built from TRBV5-4 and TRBJ1-3, with 9 bases matching TRBD1. The J segment lost 1 base and the V segment lost 1 base, leaving 3 bases of the junction unmatched. This CDR3 is 16 amino acids long. Germline CDR1 and CDR2: SGHNT and YYREEE (reference sequence). CDR3 DNA sequence: TGTGCCAGCAGCTTGCCTGGGACAGGGTCTGGAAACACCATATATTTT. Encoded protein: CASSLPGTGSGNTIYF.

This rearrangement joins TRBV6-5 to TRBJ2-3; no clear D gene. Trimming pared 2 bases from V and 6 bases from J, leaving 9 bases between. The CDR3 extends over 13 amino acids. CDR1 and CDR2 (germline): MNHEY, SVGAGI. This chain's CDR3 is CASSYAFRDTQYF. For the CDR3, the DNA is TGTGCCAGCAGTTACGCTTTCAGGGATACGCAGTATTTT.

The V and J genes are TRBV6-5 and TRBJ2-1, with D perhaps matching TRBD2 (5 bases). Germline-derived CDR1 and CDR2 are MNHEY and SVGAGI. Trimming shortened V by 8 bases and J by 2 bases, and 10 bases separated the two germline ends. The CDR3 sequence is 13 residues long. CDR3 protein: CASQAVTYNEQFF. The DNA of the CDR3 is TGTGCCAGCCAAGCGGTCACCTACAATGAGCAGTTCTTC.

The V gene is TRBV7-9, the J gene TRBJ2-7, with D unresolved. The CDR3 has 12 amino acids. CDR1 is SEHNR and CDR2 is FQNEAQ in the germline V gene (reference sequence). The V gene lost 5 bases and the J gene lost 0 bases, with 5 bases spanning the gap. The CDR3 nucleotides are TGTGCCAGCAGCCGGAGCTCCTACGAGCAGTACTTC. It codes for CASSRSSYEQYF.

The V call is TRBV4-1, the J call TRBJ2-5; 7 positions match TRBD1. Germline CDR1 reads MGHRA; CDR2 reads YSYEKL. The CDR3 spans 16 residues. The junction had 9 bases not matched to a gene; V was cut back by 0 bases and J by 5 bases. The CDR3 sequence: CASSQDPSGGWETQYF. The CDR3 DNA reads TGCGCCAGCAGCCAAGATCCGTCAGGGGGTTGGGAGACCCAGTACTTC.

This chain connects TRBV11-2 to TRBJ2-3; D not resolved. Trimming removed 0 bases from V and 7 bases from J, with 14 bases in between. The CDR3 totals 15 residues. Germline lookup yields CDR1 SGHAT and CDR2 FQNNGV. Here the CDR3 reads CASSLDRPSPHTQYF. The DNA for the CDR3 is TGTGCCAGCAGCTTAGATCGCCCTAGTCCCCATACGCAGTATTTT.

This clone has more than one count but fewer than ten. The gene calls are TRBV7-8 and TRBJ2-7; no clear D gene. Trimming cost V 4 bases and J 4 bases, with 11 bases left between them. The CDR3 extends over 13 amino acids. The germline gives CDR1 SGHVS, CDR2 FQNEAQ. DNA of the CDR3: TGTGCCAGCAGCTCCCAGACGGGTTACGAGCAGTACTTC. Translation: CASSSQTGYEQYF.

V gene TRBV6-5 combines with J gene TRBJ2-2; 9 positions match TRBD1. Germline V lookup: CDR1 MNHEY, CDR2 SVGAGI. The CDR3 contains 15 residues. V trimming: 4 bases; J trimming: 3 bases; junction bases outside the gene matches: 3. DNA of the CDR3: TGTGCCAGCAGTTTAGGGACAGGGTACACCGGGGAGCTGTTTTTT. This translates into CASSLGTGYTGELFF.

This chain uses TRBV5-4 with TRBJ2-2; weak D call: TRBD1 (6 bases). The germline V gene encodes CDR1 SGHNT and CDR2 YYREEE (reference sequence). This CDR3 has 16 amino acids. Trimming took 4 bases from V and 1 from J, leaving 14 bases between them. This CDR3 reads CASSPVTGVNTGELFF. The CDR3 bases are TGTGCCAGCAGCCCGGTGACAGGTGTGAACACCGGGGAGCTGTTTTTT.

The sample holds one count of this clone. The chain recombines TRBV6-1 with TRBJ2-7; 7 bases align to TRBD1. Germline CDR1 reads MNHNS; CDR2 reads SASEGT. The CDR3 contains 15 residues. V trimming: 1 base; J trimming: 0 bases; junction bases outside the gene matches: 3. CDR3 region: CASSEDGTASYEQYF. DNA for the CDR3: TGTGCCAGCAGTGAAGACGGGACAGCCTCCTACGAGCAGTACTTC.

V gene TRBV3-1 (or the pseudogene TRBV3-2) combines with J gene TRBJ2-3; TRBD2 matches 8 bases. Unmatched junction bases numbered 4, after V lost 1 base and J lost 4 bases. The length of the CDR3 is 15 residues. Germline CDR1 is LGHDT and CDR2 is YNNKEL (reference sequence). The CDR3 here is CASSQVGGAPDTQYF. For the CDR3, the DNA is TGTGCCAGCAGCCAAGTCGGGGGGGCCCCAGATACGCAGTATTTT.

V gene TRBV5-1 combines with J gene TRBJ2-7; 11 bases match TRBD2. Trimming took 3 bases from V and 7 from J; bases not matched to a gene: 15. CDR3 length equals 17 residues. Germline V lookup: CDR1 SGHRS, CDR2 YFSETQ. CDR3 sequence reads: CASSSGYSGRDSREQYF. For the CDR3, the DNA is TGCGCCAGCAGCTCCGGATATAGCGGGAGGGACTCCAGAGAGCAGTACTTC.

The chain joins TRBV7-9 to TRBJ2-3, with D possibly being TRBD1 (6 bases). The germline V gene encodes CDR1 SEHNR and CDR2 FQNEAQ (reference sequence). V lost 6 bases, J lost 0 bases, and 13 bases lay in between. There are 15 residues in the CDR3. Here the CDR3 reads CASRKDSSSTDTQYF. The CDR3 DNA reads TGTGCCAGCAGAAAGGACAGCTCTAGCACAGATACGCAGTATTTT.

About this clone: Other nucleotide sequences from this sample produce the same CDR3. V and J are TRBV2 and TRBJ1-3; 8 bases map to TRBD1. The germline V gene encodes CDR1 SNHLY and CDR2 FYNNEI. After removal of 3 bases from V and 2 bases from J, the junction contained 0 bases not matched to a gene. This CDR3 region has 14 residues. In DNA, the CDR3 is TGTGCCAGCAGTGAGACAGGGGCTGGAAACACCATATATTTT. Protein product: CASSETGAGNTIYF.

J is TRBJ2-3 and V is TRBV3-1 (or the pseudogene TRBV3-2), with a tentative D call TRBD2 (6 bases). CDR1 LGHDT and CDR2 YNNKEL come from the germline V gene (reference sequence). This CDR3 region has 14 residues. Trimming took off 4 bases at V and 4 bases at J, with 12 bases between the two ends. The CDR3 DNA reads TGTGCCAGCAGCCTGGCGGGGCGACCAGATACGCAGTATTTT. Amino acids: CASSLAGRPDTQYF.

This chain joins TRBV5-1 and TRBJ1-4; the match to TRBD1 covers 11 bases. The V gene's germline CDR1 is SGHRS and CDR2 YFSETQ. The CDR3 is 18 amino acids. The ends lost 0 bases at V and 7 bases at J; junction bases unmatched: 11. CDR3 protein: CASSLAPLGQGASEKLFF. The CDR3 nucleotides read TGCGCCAGCAGCTTGGCTCCCTTAGGACAGGGGGCATCTGAAAAACTGTTTTTT.

The chain carries TRBV6-6 and TRBJ2-3, with D maybe TRBD1 (5 bases). This CDR3 region has 16 residues. Trimming cost V 0 bases and J 1 base, with 11 bases left between them. The V gene's germline CDR1 is MNHNY and CDR2 SVGAGI (reference sequence). The CDR3 DNA follows: TGTGCCAGCAGTTACTCGAATACAGGAGGCACAGATACGCAGTATTTT. Translation: CASSYSNTGGTDTQYF.

V usage is TRBV5-4 and J usage is TRBJ2-7, with TRBD1 identical over 10 bases. This CDR3 has 15 residues. Unmatched junction bases numbered 5, after V lost 2 bases and J lost 3 bases. Germline CDR1 SGHNT, CDR2 YYREEE (reference sequence). In DNA, the CDR3 is TGTGCCAGCAGCTTTCCCGGGACAGGGGTCTACGAGCAGTACTTC. It encodes CASSFPGTGVYEQYF.

The rearrangement links TRBV29-1 to TRBJ2-3; 11 positions agree with TRBD2. CDR1 is SQVTM, CDR2 ANQGSEA, per germline. With 4 bases clipped from V and 3 bases from J, the junction kept 9 bases outside the gene matches. The CDR3 has 16 residues. The CDR3 bases are TGCAGCGTTGCTCGGACTAGCGGGTCCCCTACAGATACGCAGTATTTT. Amino acids: CSVARTSGSPTDTQYF.

This CDR3 reads CASSLGNQRGGQYF. The CDR3 DNA follows: TGTGCCAGCAGCTTAGGAAACCAGCGGGGGGGACAGTATTTT. V is TRBV7-2 and J is TRBJ2-3; 10 bases map to TRBD2. The CDR3 has 14 residues. Germline CDR1 SGHTA, CDR2 FQGNSA. V shed 1 base, J shed 12 bases, and the junction held 7 bases outside the gene matches.

This chain joins TRBV7-2 and TRBJ2-3, with D possibly TRBD2 on 5 matching bases. Trimming left V 1 base short and J 2 bases short, with 10 bases between. The germline V gene encodes CDR1 SGHTA and CDR2 FQGNSA. The CDR3 covers 15 residues. CDR3 in DNA: TGTGCCAGCAGCTTAGGTTCAGCGGCCACAGATACGCAGTATTTT. This codes for CASSLGSAATDTQYF.

This clone was seen more than once but under ten times. The J gene is TRBJ2-1, the V gene TRBV5-8, with 8 bases identical to TRBD2. Germline assignment: CDR1 SGHTS and CDR2 YDEGEE. With 0 bases clipped from V and 7 bases from J, the junction kept 9 bases outside the gene matches. This CDR3 region has 16 residues. The CDR3 loop is CASSLELSGGWNEQFF. The CDR3 DNA is TGTGCCAGCAGCTTGGAGTTAAGCGGGGGATGGAATGAGCAGTTCTTC.

The V and J genes are TRBV6-5 and TRBJ2-1, with 9 bases aligning to TRBD1. The V segment lost 6 bases and the J segment 8 bases; nucleotides outside the gene matches: 11. Germline V lookup: CDR1 MNHEY, CDR2 SVGAGI. The CDR3 consists of 15 residues. CDR3 nucleotides: TGTGCCAGCAGCCCCGACAGGGGGGGATATTATGAGCAGTTCTTC. This codes for CASSPDRGGYYEQFF.

V and J are TRBV10-3 and TRBJ2-5, with TRBD2 matching over 7 bases. The CDR3 totals 14 residues. Trimming cost V 9 bases and J 2 bases; bases outside gene matches: 9. CDR1 and CDR2 (germline): ENHRY, SYGVKD. DNA for the CDR3: TGTGCCATTTCGGGGGGTAGCGGGCAAGAGACCCAGTACTTC. As protein: CAISGGSGQETQYF.

The chain recombines TRBV7-8 with TRBJ1-1; weak D call: TRBD1 (5 bases). Germline CDR1 reads SGHVS; CDR2 reads FQNEAQ. The CDR3 runs 13 residues. The V end was cut by 3 bases, the J end by 5 bases, with 10 bases between. The chain's CDR3 is CASSFQGDTEAFF. CDR3 DNA sequence: TGTGCCAGCAGCTTTCAAGGGGATACTGAAGCTTTCTTT.

The chain links TRBV28 to TRBJ2-7; D perhaps matches TRBD2 (5 bases). Germline V gene data show CDR1 as MDHEN and CDR2 as SYDVKM. V was pared by 7 bases and J by 1 base, with 11 bases between. This CDR3 is 13 amino acids long. The CDR3 is CASMRAPSYEQYF. The CDR3 nucleotides read TGTGCCAGCATGAGGGCACCATCCTACGAGCAGTACTTC.